This entry features one T cell receptor (beta chain) sequence. Its target is unknown. The data were taken from a study of T-cell memory formation after mild COVID-19. Background on the study: Across donors, TCR clusters were largely donor specific. Broader study findings: Pre-infection memory contained some responding clones, which suggested that cross-reactive memory had joined. CD8+ contracting clones occupied EMRA, while CD4+ ones occupied mainly CM and EM.

TCRdb re-called the 5' RACE reads through MiXCR, storing one row per CDR3 protein. Among approximately 570,000 distinct CDR3 sequences listed, approximately 18% were seen once. V lost 7 bases, J lost 0 bases, and 9 bases lay in between. Germline CDR1 is LNHDA and CDR2 is SQIVND (reference sequence). The CDR3 is 14 residues long. V usage is TRBV19 and J usage is TRBJ2-2, with D unresolved. The sequence was collected from an adult woman who had mild COVID-19 (a few samples of this study predate the infection). Cell type and time point are not known. The sequencing sample was made of PBMCs or a T cell subset sorted from them (not recorded which). Here the CDR3 reads CASNPYPNTGELFF. In DNA, the CDR3 is TGTGCCAGTAATCCGTACCCGAACACCGGGGAGCTGTTTTTT.